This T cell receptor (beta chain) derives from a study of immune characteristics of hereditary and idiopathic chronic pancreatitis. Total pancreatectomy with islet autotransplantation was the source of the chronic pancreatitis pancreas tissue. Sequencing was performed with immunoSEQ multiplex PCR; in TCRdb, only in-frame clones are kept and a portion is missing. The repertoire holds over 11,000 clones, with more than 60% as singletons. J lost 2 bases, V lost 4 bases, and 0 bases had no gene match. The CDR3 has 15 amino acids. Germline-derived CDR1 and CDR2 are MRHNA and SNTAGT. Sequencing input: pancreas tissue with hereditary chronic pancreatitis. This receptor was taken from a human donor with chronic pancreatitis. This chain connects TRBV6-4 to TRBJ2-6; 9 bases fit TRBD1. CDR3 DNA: TGTGCCAGCAGTGGACAGGGGGCTGGGGCCAACGTCCTGACTTTC. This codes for CASSGQGAGANVLTF.